These 13 T cell receptor beta chains were sequenced from one sample in a study of monozygotic twins with inflammatory bowel disease. After re-calling the 5' RACE reads, TCRdb lists one entry per CDR3 protein, DNA absent. The sample yields some 130,000 distinct CDR3 sequences, of which the top ten take up 0.95% to 1.5%. The specimen sequenced was blood. These receptors were taken from a human donor with ulcerative colitis or Crohn's disease, or a healthy co-twin of an affected twin (not recorded which).

The V call is TRBV5-1, the J call TRBJ1-1; TCRdb names TRBD1, which stays unverified in the absence of DNA. Germline V gene data show CDR1 as SGHRS and CDR2 as YFSETQ. CDR3 length: 15 amino acids. CDR3 protein: CASSLDRQVNTEALF.

CDR3 sequence: CATRRGTSMGDEQFF. V usage is TRBV15 and J usage is TRBJ2-1; the TRBD2 assignment by TCRdb is unverifiable without DNA. The CDR3 has 15 amino acids. The V gene's germline CDR1 is LNHNV and CDR2 YYDKDF (reference sequence).

The J gene is TRBJ1-6, the V gene TRBV28; the D call from TCRdb, TRBD1, cannot be confirmed without DNA. The germline V gene has CDR1 MDHEN and CDR2 SYDVKM. The CDR3 sequence is 14 residues long. The CDR3 here is CASSPGTANSPLHF.

The rearrangement links TRBV11-2 to TRBJ2-7; TCRdb calls TRBD1, which cannot be checked without DNA. Germline assignment: CDR1 SGHAT and CDR2 FQNNGV. This CDR3 is 17 amino acids long. CDR3 residues: CASKLQGAISYSYEQYF. Based on the CDR3 plus reference TRBV11-2 and TRBJ2-7, the full variable domain is EAGVAQSPRYKIIEKRQSVAFWCNPISGHATLYWYQQILGQGPKLLIQFQNNGVVDDSQLPKDRFSAERLKGVDSTLKIQPAKLEDSAVYLCASKLQGAISYSYEQYFGPGTRLTVT.

The rearrangement joins TRBV5-1 to TRBJ1-6. The CDR3 has 15 residues. The germline V gene has CDR1 SGHRS and CDR2 YFSETQ. Here the CDR3 reads CASSLGSGANSPLHF.

This chain's CDR3 is CSVPERTGGWNEQFF. This chain links TRBV29-1 with TRBJ2-1; TCRdb reports TRBD1, a call that lacks DNA to check it against. Germline V gene data show CDR1 as SQVTM and CDR2 as ANQGSEA. This CDR3 has 15 residues.

This sequence joins TRBV7-2 and TRBJ1-5; the D call from TCRdb, TRBD1, cannot be confirmed without DNA. CDR3 length: 15 amino acids. The germline V gene encodes CDR1 SGHTA and CDR2 FQGNSA. CDR3: CASSYRTGLNQPQHF.

V is TRBV9 and J is TRBJ1-4. The germline V gene encodes CDR1 SGDLS and CDR2 YYNGEE. The CDR3 totals 14 residues. The CDR3: CASSFQATNEKLFF. Drawing the rest from reference TRBV9 and TRBJ1-4, the complete variable domain is DSGVTQTPKHLITATGQRVTLRCSPRSGDLSVYWYQQSLDQGLQFLIQYYNGEERAKGNILERFSAQQFPDLHSELNLSSLELGDSALYFCASSFQATNEKLFFGSGTQLSVL.

The chain is built from TRBV28 and TRBJ2-5; TCRdb outputs TRBD1, but without DNA this stays unchecked. Germline CDR1 and CDR2: MDHEN and SYDVKM. This CDR3 contains 15 residues. The CDR3 region is CASSLNRGGQETQYF.

This sequence joins TRBV6-1 and TRBJ2-1; TCRdb designates TRBD2, a call that cannot be tested without DNA. There are 15 residues in the CDR3. The germline gives CDR1 MNHNS, CDR2 SASEGT. This chain's CDR3 is CASSGGRTSGNEQFF.

The J gene is TRBJ2-2, the V gene TRBV7-9; TCRdb selects TRBD1, and the lack of DNA leaves this call unchecked. Germline V gene sequence: CDR1 SEHNR, CDR2 FQNEAQ (reference sequence). This CDR3 has 15 amino acids. The CDR3 loop is CASSPRDRGLGELFF.

This chain links TRBV25-1 with TRBJ1-1; TCRdb designates TRBD1, a call that cannot be tested without DNA. Germline V gene data show CDR1 as MGHDK and CDR2 as SYGVNS. There are 14 residues in the CDR3. The CDR3 reads CASSAVDRVTEAFF.

V is TRBV7-7 and J is TRBJ2-5. Germline V CDR1 and CDR2: SSHAT, FNYEAQ (reference sequence). This CDR3 is built from 13 residues. This CDR3 reads CASSSQTRETQYF.